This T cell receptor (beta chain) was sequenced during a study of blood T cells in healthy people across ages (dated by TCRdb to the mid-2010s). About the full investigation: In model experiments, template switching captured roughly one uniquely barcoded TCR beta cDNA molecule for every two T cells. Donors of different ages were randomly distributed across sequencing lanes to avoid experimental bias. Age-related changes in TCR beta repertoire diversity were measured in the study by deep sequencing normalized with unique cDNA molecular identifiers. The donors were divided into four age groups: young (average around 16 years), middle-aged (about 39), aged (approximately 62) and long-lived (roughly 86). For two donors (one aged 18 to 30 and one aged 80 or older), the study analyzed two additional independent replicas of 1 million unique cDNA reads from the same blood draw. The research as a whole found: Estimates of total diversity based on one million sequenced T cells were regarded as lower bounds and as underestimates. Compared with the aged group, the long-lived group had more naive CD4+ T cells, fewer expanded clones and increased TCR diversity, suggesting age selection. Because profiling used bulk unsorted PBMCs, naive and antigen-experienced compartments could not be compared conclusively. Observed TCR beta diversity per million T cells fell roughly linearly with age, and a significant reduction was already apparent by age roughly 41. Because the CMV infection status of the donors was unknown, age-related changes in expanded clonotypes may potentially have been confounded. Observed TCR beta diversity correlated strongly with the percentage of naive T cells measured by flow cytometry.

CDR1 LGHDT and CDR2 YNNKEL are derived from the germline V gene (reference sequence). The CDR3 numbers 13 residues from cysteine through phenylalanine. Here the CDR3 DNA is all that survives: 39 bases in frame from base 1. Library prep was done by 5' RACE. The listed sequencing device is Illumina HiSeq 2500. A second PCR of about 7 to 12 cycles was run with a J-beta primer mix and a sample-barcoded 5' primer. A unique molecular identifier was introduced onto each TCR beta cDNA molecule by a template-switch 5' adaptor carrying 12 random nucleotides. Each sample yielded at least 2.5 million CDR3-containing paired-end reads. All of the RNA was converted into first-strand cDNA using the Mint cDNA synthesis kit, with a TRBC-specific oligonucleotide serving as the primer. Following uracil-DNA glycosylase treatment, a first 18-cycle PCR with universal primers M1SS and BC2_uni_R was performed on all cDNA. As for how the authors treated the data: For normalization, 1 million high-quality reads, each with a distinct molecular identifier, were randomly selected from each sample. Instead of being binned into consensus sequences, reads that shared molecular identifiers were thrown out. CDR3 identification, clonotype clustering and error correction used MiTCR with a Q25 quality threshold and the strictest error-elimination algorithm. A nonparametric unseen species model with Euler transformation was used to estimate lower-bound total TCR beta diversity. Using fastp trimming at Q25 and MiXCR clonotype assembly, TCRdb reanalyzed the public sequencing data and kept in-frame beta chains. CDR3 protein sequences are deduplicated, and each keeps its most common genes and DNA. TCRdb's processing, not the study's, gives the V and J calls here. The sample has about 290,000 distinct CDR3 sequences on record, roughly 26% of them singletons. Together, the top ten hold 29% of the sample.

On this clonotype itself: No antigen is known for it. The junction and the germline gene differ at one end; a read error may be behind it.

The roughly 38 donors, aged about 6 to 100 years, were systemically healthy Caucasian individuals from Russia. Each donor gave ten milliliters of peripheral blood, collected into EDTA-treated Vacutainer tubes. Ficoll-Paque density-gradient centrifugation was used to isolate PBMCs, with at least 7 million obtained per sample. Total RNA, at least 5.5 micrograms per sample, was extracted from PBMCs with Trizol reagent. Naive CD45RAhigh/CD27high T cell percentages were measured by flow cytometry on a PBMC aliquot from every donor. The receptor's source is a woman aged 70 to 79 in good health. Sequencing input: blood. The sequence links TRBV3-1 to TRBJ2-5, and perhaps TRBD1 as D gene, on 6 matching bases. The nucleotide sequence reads TGTGCCAGCGGCCAAACTTCAAAGGGGGAGCAGTACTTC. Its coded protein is CASGQTSKGEQYF.